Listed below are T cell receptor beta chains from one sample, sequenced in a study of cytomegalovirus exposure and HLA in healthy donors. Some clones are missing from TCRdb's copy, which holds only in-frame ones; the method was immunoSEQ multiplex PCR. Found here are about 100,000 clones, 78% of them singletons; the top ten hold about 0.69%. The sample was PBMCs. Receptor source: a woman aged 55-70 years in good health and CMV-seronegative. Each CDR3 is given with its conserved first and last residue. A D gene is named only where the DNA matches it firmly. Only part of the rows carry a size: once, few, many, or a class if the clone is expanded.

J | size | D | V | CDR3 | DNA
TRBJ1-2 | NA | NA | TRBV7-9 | CASSLGGSYGYTF | TGTGCCAGCAGCTTAGGAGGGAGCTATGGCTACACCTTC
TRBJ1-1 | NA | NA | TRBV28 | CASSFSRYGTEAFF | TGTGCCAGCAGTTTTTCCCGGTATGGCACTGAAGCTTTCTTT
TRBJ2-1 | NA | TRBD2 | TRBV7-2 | CASSPHMPSGRFDEQFF | TGTGCCAGCAGCCCCCACATGCCTAGCGGGAGGTTCGATGAGCAGTTCTTC
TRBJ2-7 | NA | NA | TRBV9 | CASSVGGDWGYEQYF | TGTGCCAGCAGCGTAGGGGGGGACTGGGGCTACGAGCAGTACTTC
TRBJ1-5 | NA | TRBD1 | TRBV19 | CASSRETGWSNQPQHF | TGTGCCAGTAGTAGAGAGACAGGGTGGAGCAATCAGCCCCAGCATTTT
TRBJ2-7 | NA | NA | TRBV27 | CASSLRSYYEQYF | TGTGCCAGCAGTCTCCGGAGCTACTACGAGCAGTACTTC
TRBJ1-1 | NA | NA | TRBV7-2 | CASSLGRVNTEAFF | TGTGCCAGCAGCTTAGGCAGGGTGAACACTGAAGCTTTCTTT
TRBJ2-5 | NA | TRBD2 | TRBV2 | CASSGSGGLAGGPGETQYF | TGTGCCAGCAGTGGCTCCGGGGGACTAGCGGGGGGGCCGGGTGAGACCCAGTACTTC
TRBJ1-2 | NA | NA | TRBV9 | CASSVSTTNYGYTF | TGTGCCAGCAGCGTCAGTACTACTAACTATGGCTACACCTTC
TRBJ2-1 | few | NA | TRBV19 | CASSVSGNPYNEQFF | TGTGCCAGTAGTGTAAGCGGCAATCCCTACAATGAGCAGTTCTTC
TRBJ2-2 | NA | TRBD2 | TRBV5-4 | CASSLSRGGWSTGELFF | TGTGCCAGCAGCTTGTCCCGGGGGGGATGGAGTACCGGGGAGCTGTTTTTT
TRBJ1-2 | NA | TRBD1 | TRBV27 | CASSLAGGTYGYTF | TGTGCCAGCAGTTTGGCAGGGGGTACCTATGGCTACACCTTC
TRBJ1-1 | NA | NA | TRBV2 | CASSIGGKNTEAFF | TGTGCCAGCAGTATCGGCGGAAAGAACACTGAAGCTTTCTTT
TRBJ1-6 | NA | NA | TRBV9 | CASSVAGGSNQSPLHF | TGTGCCAGCAGCGTAGCCGGCGGCAGTAACCAGTCACCCCTCCACTTT
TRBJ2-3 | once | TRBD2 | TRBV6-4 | CASSDGISGRGVTDTQYF | TGTGCCAGCAGTGACGGGATTAGCGGGAGGGGAGTCACAGATACGCAGTATTTT
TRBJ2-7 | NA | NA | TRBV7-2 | CASSLSGYEQYF | TGTGCCAGCAGCTTATCCGGGTACGAGCAGTACTTC
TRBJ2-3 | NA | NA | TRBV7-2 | CASSLAMDTQYF | TGTGCCAGCAGCTTAGCTATGGATACGCAGTATTTT